Following are 2 T cell receptor beta chains from one sample sequenced in a study of shared T cell receptors in the human thymus. Only in-frame clones appear in the TCRdb table, and some are missing; sequencing was by immunoSEQ multiplex PCR. In the table there are some 700,000 clones, 70% to 90% of which are singletons. These data were also reused for a study on human thymus T cells.

Sequenced sample: thymocytes. The receptors originated from a girl less than two years old with a congenital heart defect.

As to this clone: The same CDR3 can be traced to other DNA sequences in this sample. The J gene is TRBJ1-2, the V gene TRBV2, with a possible D match to TRBD1 (6 bases). Germline CDR1 is SNHLY and CDR2 is FYNNEI. The V gene lost 2 bases and the J gene lost 5 bases, with 9 bases spanning the gap. The CDR3 covers 13 residues. CDR3 coding DNA: TGTGCCAGCAGTGAACAGGGGTCATATGGCTACACCTTC. This gives the protein CASSEQGSYGYTF.

Worth noting for this clone: The same CDR3 can be traced to other DNA sequences in this sample. The chain couples TRBV5-6 to TRBJ2-1, with D perhaps TRBD2 (5 bases). The CDR3 spans 13 residues. Germline CDR1 SGHDT, CDR2 YYEEEE. V lost 4 bases and J 1 base, leaving 6 bases between the germline ends. The CDR3 region is CASSPGSYNEQFF. The CDR3 coding sequence is TGTGCCAGCAGCCCGGGGTCCTACAATGAGCAGTTCTTC. The variable domain in full, with the rest retrieved from reference TRBV5-6 and TRBJ2-1, is DAGVTQSPTHLIKTRGQQVTLRCSPKSGHDTVSWYQQALGQGPQFIFQYYEEEERQRGNFPDRFSGHQFPNYSSELNVNALLLGDSALYLCASSPGSYNEQFFGPGTRLTVL.